This TCR beta chain originates from a study of blood T cells in healthy people across ages (dated by TCRdb to 2015 to 2017). For the wider study: Template switching captured roughly one uniquely barcoded TCR beta cDNA molecule per two T cells in model experiments. To track age-related changes in TCR beta repertoire diversity, the study relied on deep sequencing normalized with unique cDNA molecular identifiers. The donors were divided into four age groups: young (average around 15 years), middle-aged (around 41), aged (about 60) and long-lived (more than 75). To avoid experimental bias, donors of different ages were spread randomly across the sequencing lanes. For two donors (one aged 18 to 30 and one aged 80 or older), the study analyzed two additional independent replicas of 1 million unique cDNA reads from the same blood draw. On the study overall, not on this receptor specifically: Because the CMV infection status of the donors was unknown, age-related changes in expanded clonotypes may potentially have been confounded. Observed TCR beta diversity per million T cells fell roughly linearly with age, and a significant reduction was already apparent by age approximately 40. There was a strong correlation between observed TCR beta diversity and the percentage of naive T cells measured by flow cytometry. Since profiling was done on bulk unsorted PBMCs, naive and antigen-experienced compartments could not be conclusively compared. Estimates of total diversity based on one million sequenced T cells were regarded as lower bounds and as underestimates. Compared with the aged group, the long-lived group had more naive CD4+ T cells, fewer expanded clones and increased TCR diversity, suggesting age selection.

Donors were a few dozen systemically healthy Caucasian individuals from Russia aged roughly 6 to 95 years. Each donor gave around 9.8 milliliters of peripheral blood, collected into EDTA-treated Vacutainer tubes. Ficoll-Paque density-gradient centrifugation was used to isolate PBMCs, with at least 7 million obtained per sample. Total RNA was extracted from PBMCs with Trizol reagent, with at least 5.5 micrograms obtained per sample. Naive CD45RAhigh/CD27high T cell percentages were measured by flow cytometry on a PBMC aliquot from every donor. The receptor library was made with 5' RACE. Sequencing used an Illumina HiSeq 2500. A second PCR of roughly 7 to 11 cycles was performed with a sample-barcoded 5' primer and a J-beta primer mix. A unique molecular identifier was introduced onto each TCR beta cDNA molecule by a template-switch 5' adaptor carrying 12 random nucleotides. Each sample yielded at least 3 million CDR3-containing paired-end reads. First-strand cDNA synthesis was performed from all RNA using the Mint cDNA synthesis kit, with priming by a TRBC-specific oligonucleotide. All cDNA was treated with uracil-DNA glycosylase and then went through a first 18-cycle PCR with the universal primers M1SS and BC2_uni_R. The study's own analysis went as follows. For normalization, 1 million high-quality reads were randomly selected from each sample, with every read carrying a distinct molecular identifier. Instead of being binned into consensus sequences, reads with shared molecular identifiers were discarded. CDR3 identification, clonotype clustering and error correction used MiTCR with a Q25 quality threshold and the strictest error-elimination algorithm. A nonparametric unseen species model with Euler transformation was used to estimate a lower bound on total TCR beta diversity. Using fastp trimming at Q25 and MiXCR clonotype assembly, TCRdb reanalyzed the public sequencing data and kept in-frame beta chains. Each CDR3 protein gets just one entry, which takes the most common genes and DNA from the rows behind it. TCRdb, not the authors, supplied the V and J calls. The sample profile shows 1.5 million to 2 million distinct CDR3 sequences; about 50% of them were found once. The leading ten clones occupy approximately 2.1% of the sample.

There are 16 amino acids in the CDR3, from cysteine to phenylalanine inclusive. CDR3 DNA is the only sequence kept; it has 48 bases, read in frame from the first base. V is trimmed back by 5 bases and J by 1 base, and the junction contains 11 bases that no gene match accounts for. CDR1 and CDR2 are read off the germline V gene (reference sequence) as SEHNR and FQNEAQ. This clonotype came up a few times. Its antigen is unknown. Base-call qualities are not available, and no considerably larger clone is one nucleotide away. The material sequenced was blood. This sequence uses TRBV7-9 and TRBJ2-7; 7 of the junction bases match TRBD1. This sequence was found in a woman in her thirties or forties in good health. The nucleotides read TGTGCCAGCAGCCTTACAGGGGTCAAACCTTCCTACGAGCAGTACTTC. Translated, this is CASSLTGVKPSYEQYF.